A selection of T cell receptor beta chains follows, all from one sample in a study of blood T cell repertoires in COVID-19. Assay: immunoSEQ multiplex PCR; the TCRdb copy retains only in-frame clones and omits some. The sample has 200,000 to 250,000 clones, around four fifths seen once; the top ten hold about 20%. The sequencing sample was made of peripheral blood. The receptor source for this set is a man under 40 with active or convalescent COVID-19. The CDR3 runs from the conserved cysteine through the conserved F or W. The order of the fields is clone size, J gene, D gene, V gene, CDR3 DNA, CDR3 protein. A D gene is named only where the DNA matches it firmly. The size field is filled for only some rows; it gives once, few, many or a size class.

>many|TRBJ1-5|TRBD1|TRBV6-5
TGTGCCAGCAGTTTCGACAGGGTGCAACTCAATCAGCCCCAGCATTTT
CASSFDRVQLNQPQHF
>NA|TRBJ2-7|NA|TRBV10-3
TGTGCCATCAGTGATCCAGGGTCGGACTCCTACGAGCAGTACTTC
CAISDPGSDSYEQYF
>NA|TRBJ1-2|NA|TRBV7-9
TGTGCCAGCAGCTTACAGGATCTGGATTATGGCTACACCTTC
CASSLQDLDYGYTF
>NA|TRBJ2-7|NA|TRBV6-2/TRBV6-3
TGTGCCAGCAGTTACTCGAAACAGGACCTCTCCTACGAGCAGTACTTC
CASSYSKQDLSYEQYF
>NA|TRBJ1-5|NA|TRBV30
TGTGCCTGGAGTCCAGGGGATAGCAATCAGCCCCAGCATTTT
CAWSPGDSNQPQHF
>NA|TRBJ1-4|NA|TRBV5-1
TGCGCCAGCAGCTTGGGACAGAATAATGAAAAACTGTTTTTT
CASSLGQNNEKLFF
>NA|TRBJ2-2|NA|TRBV10-3
TGTGCCATCAGTGAGTCTAGGGGTGAGCTGTTTTTT
CAISESRGELFF
>NA|TRBJ1-5|TRBD1|TRBV28
TGTGCCAGCAGTCCCCAGGGGGCGCAGCCCCAGCATTTT
CASSPQGAQPQHF
>once|TRBJ2-3|NA|TRBV6-5
TGTGCCAGCAGTTACTCGGGGGGTACGCAGTATTTT
CASSYSGGTQYF
>NA|TRBJ1-2|NA|TRBV28
TGTGCCAGCAGTTTAGAGGTGGGGCGAGACTATGGCTACACCTTC
CASSLEVGRDYGYTF
>NA|TRBJ1-3|NA|TRBV3-1/TRBV3-2
TGTGCCAGCAGCCAGACAGTTGGAAACACCATATATTTT
CASSQTVGNTIYF
>once|TRBJ1-1|NA|TRBV19
TGTGCCAGTAGTATAGATCACAGACAGAACACTGAAGCTTTCTTT
CASSIDHRQNTEAFF